This paragraph covers one TCR beta chain sequence. The clone's antigen remains unknown. Base qualities are not recorded, but no much larger clone differs from it by a single base. The data are from a study of T cells after somatic rescue of genetic block (dated by TCRdb to the early 2020s). Describing the broader study: The study assessed how robust, over the long term, a T-cell system was when the system had developed through somatic rescue of a genetic block in T-cell development.

Library preparation used the immunoSEQ multiplex PCR assay. The table comes from immuneACCESS by way of TCRdb, which keeps in-frame sequences with V and J called. Part of the clones is missing from these tables; in studies checked, under half for an unresolved V gene and the rest for unknown reasons. This sample holds about 88,000 clones; 70% to 90% were observed only once. The ten largest clones add up to roughly 1.7% of the sample. The CDR3 has 16 amino acids, counting the end cysteine and phenylalanine. Only the CDR3 DNA is retained, 48 bases long and in frame from the first base. Trimmed from V: 3 bases; trimmed from J: 7 bases; junction bases lacking a gene match: 14. Looking up the germline V gene yields CDR1 SGHRS and CDR2 YFSETQ.

The sample was peripheral blood mononuclear cells (PBMCs). This sequence was found in a woman between 18 and 29 years old. This chain is built from TRBV5-1 and TRBJ2-7; TRBD1 lines up with 9 middle nucleotides. Read as DNA, the sequence is TGCGCCAGCAGCTCCGCCCGGGACAGGGCGACGTGGGAGCAGTACTTC. This yields the protein CASSSARDRATWEQYF.